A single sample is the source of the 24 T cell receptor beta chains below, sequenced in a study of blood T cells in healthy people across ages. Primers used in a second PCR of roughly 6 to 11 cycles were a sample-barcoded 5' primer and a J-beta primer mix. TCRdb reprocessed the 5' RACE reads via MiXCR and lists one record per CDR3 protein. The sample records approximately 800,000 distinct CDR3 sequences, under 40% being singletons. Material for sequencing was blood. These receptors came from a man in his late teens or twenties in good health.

The CDR3 DNA is TGTGCCAGCAGCCCCCGACTAGCGGGGGGGCTGGCAGATACGCAGTATTTT. Translated: CASSPRLAGGLADTQYF. The chain links TRBV7-9 to TRBJ2-3; 14 nucleotides agree with TRBD2. Germline CDR1 SEHNR, CDR2 FQNEAQ (reference sequence). The CDR3 has 17 residues. Losses at the gene ends were 5 bases for V and 4 bases for J; bases not matched to a gene: 8.

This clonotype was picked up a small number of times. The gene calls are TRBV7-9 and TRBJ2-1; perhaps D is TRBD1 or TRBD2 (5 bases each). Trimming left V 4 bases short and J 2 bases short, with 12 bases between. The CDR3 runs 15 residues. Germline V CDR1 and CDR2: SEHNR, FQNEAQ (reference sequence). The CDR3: CASSSAGTTYNEQFF. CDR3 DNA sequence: TGTGCCAGCAGCTCCGCCGGGACCACCTACAATGAGCAGTTCTTC.

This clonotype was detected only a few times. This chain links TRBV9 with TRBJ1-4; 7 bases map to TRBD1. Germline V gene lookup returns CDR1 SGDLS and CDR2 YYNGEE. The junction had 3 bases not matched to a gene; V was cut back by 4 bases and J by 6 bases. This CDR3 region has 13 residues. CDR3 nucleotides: TGTGCCAGCAGCTCAGGGGGGGATGAAAAACTGTTTTTT. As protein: CASSSGGDEKLFF.

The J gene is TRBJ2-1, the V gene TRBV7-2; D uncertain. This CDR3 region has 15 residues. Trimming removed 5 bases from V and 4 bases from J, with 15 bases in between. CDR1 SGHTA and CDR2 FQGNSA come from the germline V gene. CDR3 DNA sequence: TGTGCCAGCAGCGTTCCCGGGTTGACTTACAATGAGCAGTTCTTC. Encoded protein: CASSVPGLTYNEQFF.

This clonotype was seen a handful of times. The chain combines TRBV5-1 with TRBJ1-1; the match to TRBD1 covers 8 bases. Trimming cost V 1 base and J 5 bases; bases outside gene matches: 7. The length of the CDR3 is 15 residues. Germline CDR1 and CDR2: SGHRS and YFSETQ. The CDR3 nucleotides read TGCGCCAGCAGCTTGCTTCGGACAGGGAAGACTGAAGCTTTCTTT. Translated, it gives CASSLLRTGKTEAFF.

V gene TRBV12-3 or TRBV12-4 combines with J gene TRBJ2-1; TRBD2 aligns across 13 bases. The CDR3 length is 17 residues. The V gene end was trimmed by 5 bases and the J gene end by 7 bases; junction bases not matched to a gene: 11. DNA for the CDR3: TGTGCCAGCAGTCATACTAGCGGGGGGGCCGGTCGGAATGAGCAGTTCTTC. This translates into CASSHTSGGAGRNEQFF.

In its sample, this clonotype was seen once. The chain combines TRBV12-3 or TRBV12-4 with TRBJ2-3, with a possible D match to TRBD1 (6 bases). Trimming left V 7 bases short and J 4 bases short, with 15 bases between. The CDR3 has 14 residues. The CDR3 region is CASTRGQVADTQYF. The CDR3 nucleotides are TGTGCCAGCACCAGGGGCCAAGTGGCAGATACGCAGTATTTT.

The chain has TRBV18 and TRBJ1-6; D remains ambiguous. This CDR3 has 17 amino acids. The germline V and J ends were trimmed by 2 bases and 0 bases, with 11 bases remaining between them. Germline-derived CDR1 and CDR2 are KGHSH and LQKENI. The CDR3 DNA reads TGTGCCAGCTCACCAGTAGGACCGGGCTCCTATAATTCACCCCTCCACTTT. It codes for CASSPVGPGSYNSPLHF.

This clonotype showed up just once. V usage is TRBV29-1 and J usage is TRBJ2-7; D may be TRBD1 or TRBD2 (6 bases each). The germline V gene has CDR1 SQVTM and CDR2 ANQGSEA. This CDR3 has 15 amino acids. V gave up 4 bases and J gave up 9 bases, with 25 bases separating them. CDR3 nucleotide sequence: TGCAGCGTTGTCTTGTGGTCGGAGGGGGGCCGGGGGCAGTACTTC. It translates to CSVVLWSEGGRGQYF.

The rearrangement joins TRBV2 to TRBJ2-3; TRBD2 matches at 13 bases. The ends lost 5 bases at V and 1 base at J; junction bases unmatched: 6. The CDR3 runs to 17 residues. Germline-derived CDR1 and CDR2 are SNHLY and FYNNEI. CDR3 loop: CASSQNGLAGGTDTQYF. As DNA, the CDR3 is TGTGCCAGCAGTCAAAACGGACTAGCGGGAGGCACAGATACGCAGTATTTT.

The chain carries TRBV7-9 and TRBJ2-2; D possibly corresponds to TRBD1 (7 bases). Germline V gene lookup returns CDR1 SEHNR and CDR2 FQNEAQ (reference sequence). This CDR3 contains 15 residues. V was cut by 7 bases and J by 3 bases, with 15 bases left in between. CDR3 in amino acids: CASTPGGQYTGELFF. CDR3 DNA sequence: TGTGCCAGCACCCCCGGGGGACAGTACACCGGGGAGCTGTTTTTT.

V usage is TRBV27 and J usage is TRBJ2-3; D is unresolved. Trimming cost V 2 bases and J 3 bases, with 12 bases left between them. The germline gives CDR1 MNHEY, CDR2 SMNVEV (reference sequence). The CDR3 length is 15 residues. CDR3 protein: CASSLRLGRTDTQYF. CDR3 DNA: TGTGCCAGCAGTTTACGTCTGGGAAGGACAGATACGCAGTATTTT.

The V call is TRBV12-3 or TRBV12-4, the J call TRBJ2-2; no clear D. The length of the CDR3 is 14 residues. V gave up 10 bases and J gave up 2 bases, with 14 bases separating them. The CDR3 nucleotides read TGTGCCAACCCGGCCCCCACTAACACCGGGGAGCTGTTTTTT. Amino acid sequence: CANPAPTNTGELFF.

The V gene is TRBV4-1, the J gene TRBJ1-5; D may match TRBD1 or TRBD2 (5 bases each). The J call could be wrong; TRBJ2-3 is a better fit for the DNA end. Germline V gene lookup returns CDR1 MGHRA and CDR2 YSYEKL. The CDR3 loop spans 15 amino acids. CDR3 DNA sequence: TGCGCCAGCAGCCAAGATCAGGGAGCCAATCAGCCCCAGTATTTT. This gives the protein CASSQDQGANQPQYF.

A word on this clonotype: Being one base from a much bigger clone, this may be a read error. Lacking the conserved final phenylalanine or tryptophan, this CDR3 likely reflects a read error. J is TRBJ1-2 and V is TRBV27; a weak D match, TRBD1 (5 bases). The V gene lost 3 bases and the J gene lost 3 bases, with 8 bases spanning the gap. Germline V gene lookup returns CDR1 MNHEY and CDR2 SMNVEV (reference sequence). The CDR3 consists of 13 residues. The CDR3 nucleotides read TGTGCCAGCAGTTTTGGCAGGGACTATGGCTACACCCTC. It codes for CASSFGRDYGYTL.

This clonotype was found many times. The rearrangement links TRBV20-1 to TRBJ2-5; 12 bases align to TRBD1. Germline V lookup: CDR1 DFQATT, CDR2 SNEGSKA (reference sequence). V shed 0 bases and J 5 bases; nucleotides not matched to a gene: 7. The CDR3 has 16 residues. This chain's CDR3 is CSARDAGTGGMETQYF. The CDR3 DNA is TGCAGTGCTAGAGACGCTGGGACAGGGGGCATGGAGACCCAGTACTTC.

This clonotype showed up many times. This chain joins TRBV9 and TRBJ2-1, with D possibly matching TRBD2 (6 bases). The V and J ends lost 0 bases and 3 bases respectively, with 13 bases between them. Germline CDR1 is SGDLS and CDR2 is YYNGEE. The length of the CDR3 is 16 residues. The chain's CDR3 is CASSVVSSDFYNEQFF. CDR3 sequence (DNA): TGTGCCAGCAGCGTAGTTTCTAGCGACTTCTACAATGAGCAGTTCTTC.

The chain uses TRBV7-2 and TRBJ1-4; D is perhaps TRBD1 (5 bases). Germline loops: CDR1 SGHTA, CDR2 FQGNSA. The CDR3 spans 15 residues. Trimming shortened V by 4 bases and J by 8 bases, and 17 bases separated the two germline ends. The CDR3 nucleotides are TGTGCCAGCAGCTCCGAAGGACATCGGGGGGAAAAACTGTTTTTT. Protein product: CASSSEGHRGEKLFF. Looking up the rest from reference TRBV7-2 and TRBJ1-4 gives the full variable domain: GAGVSQSPSNKVTEKGKDVELRCDPISGHTALYWYRQSLGQGLEFLIYFQGNSAPDKSGLPSDRFSAERTGGSVSTLTIQRTQQEDSAVYLCASSSEGHRGEKLFFGSGTQLSVL.

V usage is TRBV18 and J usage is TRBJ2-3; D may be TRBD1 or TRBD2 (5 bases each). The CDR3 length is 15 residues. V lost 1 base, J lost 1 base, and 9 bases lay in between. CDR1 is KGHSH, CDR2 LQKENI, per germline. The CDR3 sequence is CASSPLEGRTDTQYF. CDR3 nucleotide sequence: TGTGCCAGCTCACCACTAGAGGGACGCACAGATACGCAGTATTTT.

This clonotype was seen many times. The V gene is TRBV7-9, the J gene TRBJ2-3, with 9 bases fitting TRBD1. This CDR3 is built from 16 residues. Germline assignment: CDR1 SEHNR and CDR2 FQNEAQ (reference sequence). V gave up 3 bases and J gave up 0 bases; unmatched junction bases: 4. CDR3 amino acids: CASSFRDRASTDTQYF. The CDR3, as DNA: TGTGCCAGCAGCTTCCGGGACAGGGCTAGCACAGATACGCAGTATTTT.

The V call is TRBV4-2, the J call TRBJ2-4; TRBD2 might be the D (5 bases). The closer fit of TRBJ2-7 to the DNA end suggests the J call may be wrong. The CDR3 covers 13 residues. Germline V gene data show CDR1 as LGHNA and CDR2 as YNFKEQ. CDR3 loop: CASSQDRSGEQYF. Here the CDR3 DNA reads TGTGCCAGCAGCCAAGATCGGAGCGGCGAGCAGTACTTC.

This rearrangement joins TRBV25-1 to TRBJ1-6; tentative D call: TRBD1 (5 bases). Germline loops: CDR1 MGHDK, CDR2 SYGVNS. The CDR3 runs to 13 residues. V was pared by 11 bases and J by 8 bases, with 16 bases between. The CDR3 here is CAVARAEDSPLHF. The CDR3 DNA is TGTGCCGTCGCCAGGGCAGAAGATTCACCCCTCCACTTT. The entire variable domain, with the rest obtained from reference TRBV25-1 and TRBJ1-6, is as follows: EADIYQTPRYLVIGTGKKITLECSQTMGHDKMYWYQQDPGMELHLIHYSYGVNSTEKGDLSSESTVSRIRTEHFPLTLESARPSHTSQYLCAVARAEDSPLHFGNGTRLTVT.

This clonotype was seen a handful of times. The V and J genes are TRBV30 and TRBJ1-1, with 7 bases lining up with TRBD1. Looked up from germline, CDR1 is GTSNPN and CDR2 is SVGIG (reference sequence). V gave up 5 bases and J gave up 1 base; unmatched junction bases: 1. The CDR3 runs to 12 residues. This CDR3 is CAWRQGNTEAFF. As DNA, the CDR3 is TGTGCCTGGCGACAGGGGAACACTGAAGCTTTCTTT.

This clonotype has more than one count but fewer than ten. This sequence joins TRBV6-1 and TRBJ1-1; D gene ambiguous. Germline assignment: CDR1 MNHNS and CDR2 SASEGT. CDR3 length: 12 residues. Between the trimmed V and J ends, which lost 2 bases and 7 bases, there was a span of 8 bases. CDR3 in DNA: TGTGCCAGCAGTGAACGGGAAGGTGAAGCTTTCTTT. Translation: CASSEREGEAFF.